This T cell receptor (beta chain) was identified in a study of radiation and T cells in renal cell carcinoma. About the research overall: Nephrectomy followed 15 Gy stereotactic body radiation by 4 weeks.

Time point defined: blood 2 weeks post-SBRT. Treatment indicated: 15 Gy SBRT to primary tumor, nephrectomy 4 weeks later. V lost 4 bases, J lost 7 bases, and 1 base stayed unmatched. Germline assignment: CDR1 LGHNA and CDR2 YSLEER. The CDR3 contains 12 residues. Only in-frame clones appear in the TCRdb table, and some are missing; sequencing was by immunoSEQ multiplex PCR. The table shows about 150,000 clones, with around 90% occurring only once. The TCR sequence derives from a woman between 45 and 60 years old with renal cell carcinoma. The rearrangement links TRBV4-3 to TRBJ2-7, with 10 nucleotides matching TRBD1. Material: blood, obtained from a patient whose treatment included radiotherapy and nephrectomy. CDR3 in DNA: TGCGCCAGCAGCCGGACAGGGGGAGAGCAGTACTTC. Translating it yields CASSRTGGEQYF.